The sequence of this T cell receptor (beta chain) was determined in a study of sequential checkpoint blockade in melanoma. Study details: Patients were randomized 1:1 to nivolumab-then-ipilimumab or ipilimumab-then-nivolumab first-line.

The treatment: randomized to nivolumab then ipilimumab (arm A) or the reverse (arm B). No patient had prior DNA-damaging chemotherapy. Sequencing used immunoSEQ multiplex PCR; TCRdb keeps in-frame clones, though not all of them. Found here are 30,000 or so clones, more than 65% of them singletons; the top ten hold 18%. The sequenced sample was CD8+ T cells sorted from blood (inferred from file names), obtained from a patient given nivolumab and ipilimumab in sequence. The clonotype comes from a human donor with melanoma.

The CDR3 loop is CASSRPEGSTDTQYF. Written as DNA, the CDR3 is TGTGCCAGCAGCCGACCGGAGGGGAGCACAGATACGCAGTATTTT. The chain joins TRBV7-9 to TRBJ2-3; the D gene is possibly TRBD2 (6 bases). The CDR3 length is 15 residues. CDR1 and CDR2 from the germline V gene are SEHNR and FQNEAQ (reference sequence). Trimming left V 5 bases short and J 0 bases short, with 12 bases between.